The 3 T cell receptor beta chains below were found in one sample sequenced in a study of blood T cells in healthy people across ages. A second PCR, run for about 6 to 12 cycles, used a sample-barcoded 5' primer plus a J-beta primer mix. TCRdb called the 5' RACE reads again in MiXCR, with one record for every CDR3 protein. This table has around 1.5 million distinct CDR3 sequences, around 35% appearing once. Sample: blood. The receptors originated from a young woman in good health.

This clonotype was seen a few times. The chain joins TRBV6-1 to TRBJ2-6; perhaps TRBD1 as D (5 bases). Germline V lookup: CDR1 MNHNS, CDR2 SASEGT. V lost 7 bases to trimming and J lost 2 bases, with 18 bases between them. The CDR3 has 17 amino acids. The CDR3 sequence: CASNPSRVVAGANVLTF. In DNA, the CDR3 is TGTGCCAGCAACCCGTCCAGGGTAGTTGCTGGGGCCAACGTCCTGACTTTC.

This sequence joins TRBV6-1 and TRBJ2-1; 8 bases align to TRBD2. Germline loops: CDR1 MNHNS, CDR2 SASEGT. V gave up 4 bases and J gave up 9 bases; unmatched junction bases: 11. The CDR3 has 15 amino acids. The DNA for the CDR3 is TGTGCCAGCAGTGCTAAAGGCGGGGGGACCCCTGAGCAGTTCTTC. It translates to CASSAKGGGTPEQFF.

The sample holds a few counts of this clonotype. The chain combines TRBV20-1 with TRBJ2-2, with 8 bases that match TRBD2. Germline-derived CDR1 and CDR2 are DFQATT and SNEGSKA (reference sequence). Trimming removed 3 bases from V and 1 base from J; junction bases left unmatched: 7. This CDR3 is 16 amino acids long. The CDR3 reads CSASRRTSRNTGELFF. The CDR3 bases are TGCAGTGCTAGTCGCCGGACTAGCAGGAACACCGGGGAGCTGTTTTTT.